The clone carrying this TCR beta chain has only one observation. CDR3 size: 14 residues. Trimming stripped 6 bases from V and 2 bases from J, with 15 bases between. Germline V gene data show CDR1 as SQVTM and CDR2 as ANQGSEA. Libraries were prepared by immunoSEQ multiplex PCR; TCRdb keeps only in-frame clonotypes and omits some of them. This sample has 100,000 to 150,000 clones, with more than 65% found just once. These data are taken from a study of blood T cell repertoires in COVID-19. The rearrangement links TRBV29-1 to TRBJ2-3; tentatively, D is TRBD1 (6 bases). The receptor comes from a woman in her sixties or seventies with acute or convalescent COVID-19. The sample was peripheral blood. The CDR3 loop is CSVSQGFVTDTQYF. In DNA, the CDR3 is TGCAGCGTCTCGCAGGGGTTTGTCACAGATACGCAGTATTTT.